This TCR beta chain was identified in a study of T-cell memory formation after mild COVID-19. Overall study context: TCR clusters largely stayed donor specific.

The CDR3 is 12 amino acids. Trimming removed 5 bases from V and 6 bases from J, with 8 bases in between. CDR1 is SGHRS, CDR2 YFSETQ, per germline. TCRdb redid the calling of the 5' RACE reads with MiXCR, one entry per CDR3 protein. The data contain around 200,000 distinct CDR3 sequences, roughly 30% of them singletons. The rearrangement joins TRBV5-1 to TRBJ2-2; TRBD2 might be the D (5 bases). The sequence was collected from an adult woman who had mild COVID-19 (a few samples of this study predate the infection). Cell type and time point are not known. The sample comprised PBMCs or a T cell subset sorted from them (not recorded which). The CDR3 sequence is CASRDSAGELFF. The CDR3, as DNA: TGCGCCAGCAGAGATAGCGCCGGGGAGCTGTTTTTT.